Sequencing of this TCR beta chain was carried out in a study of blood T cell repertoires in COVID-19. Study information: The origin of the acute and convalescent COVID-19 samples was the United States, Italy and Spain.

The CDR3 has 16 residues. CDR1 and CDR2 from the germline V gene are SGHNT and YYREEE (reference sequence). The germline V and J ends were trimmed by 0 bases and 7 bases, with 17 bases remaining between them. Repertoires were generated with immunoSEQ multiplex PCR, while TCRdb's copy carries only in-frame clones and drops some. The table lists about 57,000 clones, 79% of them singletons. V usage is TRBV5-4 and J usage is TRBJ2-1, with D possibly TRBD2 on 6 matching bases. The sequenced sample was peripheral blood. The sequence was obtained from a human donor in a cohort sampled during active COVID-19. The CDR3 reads CASSLEVVAEGNEQFF. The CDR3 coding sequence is TGTGCCAGCAGCTTGGAGGTAGTAGCGGAGGGGAATGAGCAGTTCTTC.